The next 23 T cell receptor beta chains were all read from a single sample in a study of T cell changes during pregnancy in multiple sclerosis. Here immunoSEQ multiplex PCR was the method, and the copy in TCRdb shows in-frame clones only, minus some. Here the sample spans about 59,000 clones, approximately 92% being singletons. Sequencing was performed on peripheral blood, taken in the second trimester of pregnancy. The receptors stem from a female donor in good health, enrolled as a control in a pregnancy study.

The V call is TRBV5-6, the J call TRBJ2-1; TRBD1 is a possible D gene (6 bases). The CDR3 contains 13 residues. V was shortened by 2 bases and J by 8 bases, with 11 bases between the two germline ends. Germline V gene data show CDR1 as SGHDT and CDR2 as YYEEEE. CDR3 region: CASSFGPGDEQFF. In DNA form, the CDR3 reads TGTGCCAGCAGCTTTGGGCCAGGGGATGAGCAGTTCTTC.

The DNA of the CDR3 is TGTGCCAGCAGCGATACAGGGGCCCCCCAGTACTTC. Translating gives CASSDTGAPQYF. The chain carries TRBV6-6 and TRBJ2-5; 7 bases are a match to TRBD1. The trim removed 6 bases at V and 9 bases at J, leaving 7 bases unmatched. Germline CDR1 and CDR2: MNHNY and SVGAGI (reference sequence). This CDR3 spans 12 amino acids.

V gene TRBV5-6 combines with J gene TRBJ2-1, with 11 bases identical to TRBD2. The V gene's germline CDR1 is SGHDT and CDR2 YYEEEE. V lost 4 bases and J lost 5; bases outside the gene matches: 5. The CDR3 is 15 amino acids. The CDR3, as DNA: TGTGCCAGCAGCGCGGGACTAGCGGCAAACAATGAGCAGTTCTTC. Its protein is CASSAGLAANNEQFF. The complete variable domain, with remaining parts taken from reference TRBV5-6 and TRBJ2-1, reads DAGVTQSPTHLIKTRGQQVTLRCSPKSGHDTVSWYQQALGQGPQFIFQYYEEEERQRGNFPDRFSGHQFPNYSSELNVNALLLGDSALYLCASSAGLAANNEQFFGPGTRLTVL.

The chain employs TRBV16 and TRBJ2-1; possibly TRBD2 for D (6 bases). V dropped 3 bases and J dropped 4 bases, with 10 bases sitting between them. CDR3 length: 14 amino acids. Per the germline V gene, CDR1 is KGHSY and CDR2 is FQNENV. The CDR3: CASSQWTKYNEQFF. Here the CDR3 DNA reads TGTGCCAGCAGCCAGTGGACTAAATACAATGAGCAGTTCTTC.

The chain is built from TRBV5-1 and TRBJ2-7, with D possibly TRBD2 on 6 matching bases. The CDR3 spans 15 residues. Trimming took off 0 bases at V and 0 bases at J, with 10 bases between the two ends. CDR1 and CDR2 from the germline V gene are SGHRS and YFSETQ. Here the CDR3 DNA reads TGCGCCAGCAGCTTGGGGTGGGGACTCTCCTACGAGCAGTACTTC. Its protein is CASSLGWGLSYEQYF.

This rearrangement joins TRBV9 to TRBJ2-2; weak D call: TRBD2 (7 bases). Per the germline V gene, CDR1 is SGDLS and CDR2 is YYNGEE. CDR3 length: 15 amino acids. Trimming removed 0 bases from V and 7 bases from J, with 13 bases in between. The DNA of the CDR3 is TGTGCCAGCAGCGTAGGACGGGGGGCCGTCGGGGAGCTGTTTTTT. Translating it yields CASSVGRGAVGELFF.

This chain connects TRBV19 to TRBJ1-1; 7 bases are shared with TRBD1. CDR3 length: 14 residues. Germline trimming cut 4 bases from V and 14 bases from J; bases unmatched to any gene: 16. From germline, CDR1 is LNHDA and CDR2 SQIVND (reference sequence). The CDR3 here is CASSTQQGKLITFF. CDR3 nucleotides: TGTGCCAGTAGTACCCAACAGGGGAAGCTTATTACATTCTTT.

V gene TRBV9 combines with J gene TRBJ1-2; 9 bases fit TRBD1. Germline-derived CDR1 and CDR2 are SGDLS and YYNGEE. There are 13 residues in the CDR3. The V gene end was trimmed by 0 bases and the J gene end by 10 bases; junction bases not matched to a gene: 4. CDR3 region: CASSVGGQGTYTF. For the CDR3, the DNA is TGTGCCAGCAGCGTAGGGGGACAGGGAACCTACACCTTC.

This sequence joins TRBV28 and TRBJ2-2; a weak D match, TRBD1 (6 bases). CDR3 length: 13 amino acids. CDR1 is MDHEN and CDR2 is SYDVKM in the germline V gene. Trimming took 2 bases from V and 8 from J, leaving 9 bases between them. Written as DNA, the CDR3 is TGTGCCAGCAGTTTAGGGACATTGGGGGAGCTGTTTTTT. This encodes CASSLGTLGELFF.

This chain joins TRBV30 and TRBJ2-7; TRBD1 agrees at 10 bases. Germline assignment: CDR1 GTSNPN and CDR2 SVGIG (reference sequence). Trimming took 0 bases from V and 4 from J; bases not matched to a gene: 3. This CDR3 has 14 residues. CDR3 region: CAWSVTGQGYEQYF. CDR3 nucleotides: TGTGCCTGGAGTGTTACGGGACAGGGGTACGAGCAGTACTTC.

The gene calls are TRBV5-4 and TRBJ2-5; 7 bases are shared with TRBD1. Trimming at V came to 4 bases and at J to 2 bases, leaving 11 bases not matched to a gene. CDR1 SGHNT and CDR2 YYREEE come from the germline V gene (reference sequence). The CDR3 extends over 16 amino acids. The CDR3 protein is CASSRDSSAGQETQYF. The CDR3 DNA follows: TGTGCCAGCAGCCGGGACAGCTCGGCCGGGCAAGAGACCCAGTACTTC.

The chain employs TRBV5-8 and TRBJ2-1; D call uncertain. V lost 0 bases to trimming and J lost 15 bases, with 13 bases between them. CDR3 length: 12 residues. Germline V gene data show CDR1 as SGHTS and CDR2 as YDEGEE. The CDR3 bases are TGTGCCAGCAGCTTGGACAGCCCCTTCCGGTTCTTC. Translating it yields CASSLDSPFRFF.

This clone has a single count. This chain uses TRBV4-1 with TRBJ2-3; 8 nucleotides line up with TRBD2. Germline V gives CDR1 MGHRA, CDR2 YSYEKL. V lost 3 bases to trimming and J lost 0 bases; unmatched junction nucleotides: 17. The CDR3 loop spans 20 amino acids. The CDR3 DNA sequence: TGCGCCAGCAGCCACCTATCAGGCGCTAGCGGGCGTTCTAGCACAGATACGCAGTATTTT. This sequence encodes CASSHLSGASGRSSTDTQYF.

The chain combines TRBV5-5 with TRBJ1-5, with 11 bases aligning to TRBD1. Trimming took 0 bases from V and 2 from J; bases not matched to a gene: 10. The CDR3 length is 19 residues. The germline V gene encodes CDR1 SGHKS and CDR2 YYEKEE (reference sequence). The DNA for the CDR3 is TGTGCCAGCAGCTTGGGGCCGGGACAGGGGGGAGGGGGCAATCAGCCCCAGCATTTT. It translates to CASSLGPGQGGGGNQPQHF.

V gene TRBV13 combines with J gene TRBJ2-3, with D maybe TRBD2 (5 bases). The CDR3 contains 14 residues. The V gene lost 10 bases and the J gene lost 0 bases, with 14 bases spanning the gap. Germline V CDR1 and CDR2: PRHDT, FYEKMQ (reference sequence). DNA of the CDR3: TGTGCCACCTCAGACCGGGAAAGCACAGATACGCAGTATTTT. This codes for CATSDRESTDTQYF.

The sample holds many counts of this clone. The rearrangement links TRBV4-3 to TRBJ2-1; the match to TRBD1 covers 7 bases. Looked up from germline, CDR1 is LGHNA and CDR2 is YSLEER. The CDR3 runs to 16 residues. V dropped 0 bases and J dropped 8; count of bases not matched to a gene: 10. The CDR3 bases are TGCGCCAGCAGCCAAGATTGGCCAACAGGGGTTGATGAGCAGTTCTTC. As protein: CASSQDWPTGVDEQFF.

This chain joins TRBV10-3 and TRBJ2-2; D not resolved. The CDR3 sequence is 14 residues long. The V end lost 3 bases, the J end lost 1 base, and 6 bases lay between the germline ends. CDR1 is ENHRY and CDR2 is SYGVKD in the germline V gene. The CDR3 DNA reads as TGTGCCATCAGTGATTCCTTGAACACCGGGGAGCTGTTTTTT. This sequence encodes CAISDSLNTGELFF.

J is TRBJ2-5 and V is TRBV6-6, with a possible D match to TRBD1 (5 bases). The V gene's germline CDR1 is MNHNY and CDR2 SVGAGI (reference sequence). V lost 2 bases, J lost 5 bases, and 9 bases lay in between. This CDR3 has 13 amino acids. CDR3 loop: CASSYIRVETQYF. The CDR3 region has the DNA TGTGCCAGCAGTTACATCAGGGTGGAGACCCAGTACTTC.

The chain joins TRBV5-6 to TRBJ1-2, with D tentatively TRBD1 (6 bases). The CDR3 consists of 14 residues. V shed 4 bases and J shed 5 bases, with 15 bases lying between them. From germline, CDR1 is SGHDT and CDR2 YYEEEE. CDR3 region: CASSNRDIFYGYTF. CDR3 DNA sequence: TGTGCCAGCAGCAACAGGGATATATTTTATGGCTACACCTTC.

This clone was observed a handful of times. The chain uses TRBV4-1 and TRBJ2-1; 10 bases agree with TRBD2. The CDR3 spans 16 residues. CDR1 is MGHRA and CDR2 is YSYEKL in the germline V gene. Trimming cost V 2 bases and J 8 bases; bases outside gene matches: 9. The CDR3: CASSQYQRGGSDEQFF. CDR3 coding DNA: TGCGCCAGCAGCCAATACCAGCGGGGGGGGTCGGATGAGCAGTTCTTC.

The chain couples TRBV29-1 to TRBJ2-6; 8 nucleotides align to TRBD1. V lost 4 bases to trimming and J lost 2 bases; unmatched junction nucleotides: 1. Germline CDR1 reads SQVTM; CDR2 reads ANQGSEA. CDR3 size: 14 residues. CDR3 sequence (DNA): TGCAGCGTTGCGGACAGGGCTGGGGCCAACGTCCTGACTTTC. Residues: CSVADRAGANVLTF.

This clone has just one count. This sequence joins TRBV7-8 and TRBJ1-3; D gene unclear. From germline, CDR1 is SGHVS and CDR2 FQNEAQ. V was shortened by 2 bases and J by 4 bases, with 9 bases between the two germline ends. The CDR3 is made up of 14 amino acids. The CDR3 nucleotides read TGTGCCAGCAGCTTAAACTACGGGGGAAACACCATATATTTT. This translates into CASSLNYGGNTIYF.

This clone has only one observation. The DNA is left out, because the CDR3 cannot be placed on it with certainty; the CDR3 is given as TCRdb lists it. This chain uses TRBV6-5 with TRBJ1-4. The CDR3 numbers 16 amino acids, ends counted. CDR1 and CDR2 (germline): MNHEY, SVGAGI. The CDR3 here is CASSSVRGRPNEKLFF.